This T cell receptor (beta chain) is drawn from a study of radiotherapy plus CTLA-4 blockade in lung cancer. Whole-study context: Disease control was present in around a third of patients, and objective responses in under 20%.

Sequencing was performed with immunoSEQ multiplex PCR; in TCRdb, only in-frame clones are kept and a portion is missing. The sample records roughly 85,000 clones, approximately 86% being singletons. Broader study findings: TCR clones originating in tumors grew in number in blood after radiotherapy plus ipilimumab. Together with interferon-beta, which increased in serum after radiation, early dynamic changes in blood T cell clones were reportedly the best predictors of response.

V dropped 4 bases and J dropped 0 bases, with 14 bases sitting between them. This CDR3 contains 16 residues. Germline V gives CDR1 MNHEY, CDR2 SVGAGI. With respect to this clone: Antigen specificity is unknown.

Receiving focal radiation plus CTLA-4 blockade with ipilimumab were patients who had chemo-refractory metastatic non-small-cell lung cancer. The clonotype originates from a human donor with non-small cell lung cancer that progressed on radiotherapy plus ipilimumab. Source: peripheral blood, taken from a patient treated with radiotherapy plus ipilimumab. The V gene is TRBV6-5, the J gene TRBJ2-3; unclear D gene. CDR3: CASSSPRESSTDTQYF. The CDR3 DNA reads as TGTGCCAGCAGTTCCCCAAGAGAATCTAGCACAGATACGCAGTATTTT.